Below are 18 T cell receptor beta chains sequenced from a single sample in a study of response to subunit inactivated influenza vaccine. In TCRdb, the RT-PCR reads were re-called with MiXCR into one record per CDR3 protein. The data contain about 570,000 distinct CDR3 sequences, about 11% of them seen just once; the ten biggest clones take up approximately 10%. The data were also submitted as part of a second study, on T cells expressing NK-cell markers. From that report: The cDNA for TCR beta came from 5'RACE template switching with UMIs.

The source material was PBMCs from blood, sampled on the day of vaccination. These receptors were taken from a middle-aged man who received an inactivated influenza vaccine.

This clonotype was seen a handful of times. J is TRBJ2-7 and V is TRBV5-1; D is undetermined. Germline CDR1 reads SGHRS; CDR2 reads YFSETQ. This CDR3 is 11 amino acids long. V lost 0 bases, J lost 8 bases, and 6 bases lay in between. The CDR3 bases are TGCGCCAGCAGCTTGGACCGCAAGCAGTACTTC. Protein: CASSLDRKQYF.

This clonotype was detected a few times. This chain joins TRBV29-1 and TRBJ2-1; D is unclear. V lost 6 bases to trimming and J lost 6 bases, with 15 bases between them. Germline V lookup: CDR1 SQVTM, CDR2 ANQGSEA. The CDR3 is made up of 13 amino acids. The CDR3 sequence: CSVTDGLRNEQFF. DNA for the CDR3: TGCAGCGTGACCGACGGATTACGCAATGAGCAGTTCTTC.

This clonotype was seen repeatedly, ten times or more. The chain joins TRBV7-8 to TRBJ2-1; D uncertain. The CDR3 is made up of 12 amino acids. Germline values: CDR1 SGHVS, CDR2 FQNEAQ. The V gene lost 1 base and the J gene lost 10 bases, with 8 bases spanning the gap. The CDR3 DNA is TGTGCCAGCAGCTTAGATACTGGAGAGCAGTTCTTC. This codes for CASSLDTGEQFF.

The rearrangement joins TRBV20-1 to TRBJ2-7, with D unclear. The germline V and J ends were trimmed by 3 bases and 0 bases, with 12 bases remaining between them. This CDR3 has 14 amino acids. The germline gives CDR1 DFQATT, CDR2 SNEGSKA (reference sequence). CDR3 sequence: CSASPGPSSYEQYF. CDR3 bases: TGCAGTGCTAGTCCGGGCCCAAGCTCCTACGAGCAGTACTTC.

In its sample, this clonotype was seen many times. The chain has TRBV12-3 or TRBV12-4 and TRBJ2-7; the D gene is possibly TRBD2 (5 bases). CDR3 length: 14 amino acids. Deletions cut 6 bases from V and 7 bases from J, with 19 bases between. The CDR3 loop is CASRDGSRSGEQYF. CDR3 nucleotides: TGTGCCAGCAGGGATGGGTCAAGGTCGGGGGAGCAGTACTTC.

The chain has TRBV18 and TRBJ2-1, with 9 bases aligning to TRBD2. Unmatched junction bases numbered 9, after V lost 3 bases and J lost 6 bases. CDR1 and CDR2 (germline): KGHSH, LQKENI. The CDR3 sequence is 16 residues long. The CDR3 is CASSPSGLALLNEQFF. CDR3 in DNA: TGTGCCAGCTCACCGTCGGGACTAGCCCTGCTCAATGAGCAGTTCTTC.

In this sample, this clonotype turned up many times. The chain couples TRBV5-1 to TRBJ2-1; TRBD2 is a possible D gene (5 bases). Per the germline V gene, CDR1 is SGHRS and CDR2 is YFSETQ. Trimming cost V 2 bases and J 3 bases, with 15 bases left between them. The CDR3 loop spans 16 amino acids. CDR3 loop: CASSLNGLAGYNEQFF. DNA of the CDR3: TGCGCCAGCAGCTTAAACGGGCTAGCTGGCTACAATGAGCAGTTCTTC. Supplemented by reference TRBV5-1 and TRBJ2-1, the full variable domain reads KAGVTQTPRYLIKTRGQQVTLSCSPISGHRSVSWYQQTPGQGLQFLFEYFSETQRNKGNFPGRFSGRQFSNSRSEMNVSTLELGDSALYLCASSLNGLAGYNEQFFGPGTRLTVL.

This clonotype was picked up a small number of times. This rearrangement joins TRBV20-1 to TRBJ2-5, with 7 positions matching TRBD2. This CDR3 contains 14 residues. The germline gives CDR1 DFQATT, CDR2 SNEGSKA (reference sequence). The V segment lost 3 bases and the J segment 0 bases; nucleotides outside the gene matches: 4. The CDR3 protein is CSASVSGYQETQYF. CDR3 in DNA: TGCAGTGCTAGTGTTAGCGGGTACCAAGAGACCCAGTACTTC.

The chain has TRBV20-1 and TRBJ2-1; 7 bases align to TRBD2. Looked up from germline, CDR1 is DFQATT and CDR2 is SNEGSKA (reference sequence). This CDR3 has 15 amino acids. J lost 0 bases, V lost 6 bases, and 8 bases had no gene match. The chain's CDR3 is CSAPPGGSSYNEQFF. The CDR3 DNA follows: TGCAGTGCACCCCCCGGGGGGAGCTCCTACAATGAGCAGTTCTTC.

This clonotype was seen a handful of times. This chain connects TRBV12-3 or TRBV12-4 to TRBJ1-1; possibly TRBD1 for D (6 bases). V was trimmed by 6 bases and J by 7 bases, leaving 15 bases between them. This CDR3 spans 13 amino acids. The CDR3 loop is CASRQGAFSEAFF. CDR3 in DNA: TGTGCCAGCAGACAGGGAGCGTTCAGTGAAGCTTTCTTT.

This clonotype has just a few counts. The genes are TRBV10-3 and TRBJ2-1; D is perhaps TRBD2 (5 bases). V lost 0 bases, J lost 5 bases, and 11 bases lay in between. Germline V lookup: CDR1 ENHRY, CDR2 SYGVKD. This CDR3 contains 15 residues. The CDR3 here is CAISESTLANNEQFF. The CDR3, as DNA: TGTGCCATCAGTGAGTCGACCCTAGCAAACAATGAGCAGTTCTTC.

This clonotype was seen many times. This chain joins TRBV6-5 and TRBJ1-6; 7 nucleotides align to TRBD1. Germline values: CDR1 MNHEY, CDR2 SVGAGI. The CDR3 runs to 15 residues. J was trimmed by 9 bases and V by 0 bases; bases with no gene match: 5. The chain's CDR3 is CASSYSTGWRSPLHF. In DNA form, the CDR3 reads TGTGCCAGCAGTTACTCGACAGGGTGGCGTTCACCCCTCCACTTT.

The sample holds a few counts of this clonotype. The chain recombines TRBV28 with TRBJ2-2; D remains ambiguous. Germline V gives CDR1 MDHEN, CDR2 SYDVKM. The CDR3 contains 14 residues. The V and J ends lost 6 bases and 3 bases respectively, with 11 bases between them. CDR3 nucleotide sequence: TGTGCCAGCAGCACCCCGTTCGACACCGGGGAGCTGTTTTTT. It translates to CASSTPFDTGELFF.

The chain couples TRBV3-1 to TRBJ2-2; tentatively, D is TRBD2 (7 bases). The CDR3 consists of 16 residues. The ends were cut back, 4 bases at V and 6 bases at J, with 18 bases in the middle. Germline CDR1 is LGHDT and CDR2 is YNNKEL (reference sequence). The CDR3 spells CASSPQRGGAAGELFF. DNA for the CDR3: TGTGCCAGCAGCCCCCAACGTGGGGGGGCCGCCGGGGAGCTGTTTTTT.

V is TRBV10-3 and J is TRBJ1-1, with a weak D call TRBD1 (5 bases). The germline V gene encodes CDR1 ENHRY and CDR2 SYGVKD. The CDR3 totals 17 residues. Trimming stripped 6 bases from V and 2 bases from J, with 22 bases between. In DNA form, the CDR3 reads TGTGCCATCAGGGACCCCCTGACACGGGGCCGTAACACTGAAGCTTTCTTT. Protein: CAIRDPLTRGRNTEAFF.

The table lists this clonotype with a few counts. The CDR3 protein is CASSFGSGILQETQYF. CDR3 DNA sequence: TGCGCCAGCAGCTTTGGATCAGGGATCTTACAAGAGACCCAGTACTTC. The genes are TRBV5-1 and TRBJ2-5, with D possibly matching TRBD1 (5 bases). The CDR3 contains 16 residues. Germline CDR1 is SGHRS and CDR2 is YFSETQ. Trimming shortened V by 2 bases and J by 2 bases, and 16 bases separated the two germline ends.

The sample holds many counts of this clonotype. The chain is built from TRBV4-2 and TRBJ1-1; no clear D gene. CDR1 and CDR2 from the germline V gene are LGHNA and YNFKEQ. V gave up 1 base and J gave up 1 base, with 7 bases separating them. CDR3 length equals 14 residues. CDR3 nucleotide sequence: TGTGCCAGCAGCCAAGGAGACAAGAACACTGAAGCTTTCTTT. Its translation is CASSQGDKNTEAFF.

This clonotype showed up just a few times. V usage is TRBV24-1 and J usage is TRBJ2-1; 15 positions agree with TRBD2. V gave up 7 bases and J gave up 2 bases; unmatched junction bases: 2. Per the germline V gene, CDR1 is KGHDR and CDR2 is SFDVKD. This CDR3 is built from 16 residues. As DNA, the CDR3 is TGTGCCACCAGCGGACTAGCGGGGGGGGCCTACAATGAGCAGTTCTTC. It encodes CATSGLAGGAYNEQFF.